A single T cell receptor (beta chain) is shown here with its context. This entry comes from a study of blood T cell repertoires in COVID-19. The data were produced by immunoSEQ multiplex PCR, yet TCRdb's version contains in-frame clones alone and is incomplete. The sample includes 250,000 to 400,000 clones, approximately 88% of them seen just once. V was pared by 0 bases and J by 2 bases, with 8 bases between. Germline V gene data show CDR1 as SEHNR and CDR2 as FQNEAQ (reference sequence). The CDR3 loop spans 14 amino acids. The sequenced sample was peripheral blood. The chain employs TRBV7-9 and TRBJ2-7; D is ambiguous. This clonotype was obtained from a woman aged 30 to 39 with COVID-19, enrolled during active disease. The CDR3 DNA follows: TGTGCCAGCAGCTTAGCGATTGGCCCCTACGAGCAGTACTTC. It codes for CASSLAIGPYEQYF.